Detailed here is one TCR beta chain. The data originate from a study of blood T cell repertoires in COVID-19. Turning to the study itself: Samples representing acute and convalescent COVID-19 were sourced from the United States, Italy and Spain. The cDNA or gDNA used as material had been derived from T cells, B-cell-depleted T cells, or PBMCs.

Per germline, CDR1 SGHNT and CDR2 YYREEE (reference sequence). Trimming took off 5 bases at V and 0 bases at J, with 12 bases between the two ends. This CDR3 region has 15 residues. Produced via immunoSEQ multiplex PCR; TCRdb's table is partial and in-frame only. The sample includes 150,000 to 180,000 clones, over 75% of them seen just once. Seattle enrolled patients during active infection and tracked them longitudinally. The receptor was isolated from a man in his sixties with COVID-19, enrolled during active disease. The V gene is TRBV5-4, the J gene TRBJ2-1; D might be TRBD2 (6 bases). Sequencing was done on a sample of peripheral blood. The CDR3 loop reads CASRELANSYNEQFF. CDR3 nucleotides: TGTGCCAGCAGGGAACTAGCAAACTCCTACAATGAGCAGTTCTTC.